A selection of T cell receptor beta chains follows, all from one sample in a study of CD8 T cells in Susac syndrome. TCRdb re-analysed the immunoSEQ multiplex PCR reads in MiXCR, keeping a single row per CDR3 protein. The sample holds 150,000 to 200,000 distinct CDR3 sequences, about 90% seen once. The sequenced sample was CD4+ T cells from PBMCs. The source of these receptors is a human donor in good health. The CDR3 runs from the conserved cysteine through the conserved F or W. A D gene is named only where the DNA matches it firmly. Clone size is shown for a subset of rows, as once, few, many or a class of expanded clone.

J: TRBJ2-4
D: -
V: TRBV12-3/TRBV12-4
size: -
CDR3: CASSDLAKNIQYF
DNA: TGTGCCAGCAGCGATTTAGCCAAAAACATTCAGTACTTC

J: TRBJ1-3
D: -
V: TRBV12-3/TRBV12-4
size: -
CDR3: CASRNRGTGNTIYF
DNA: TGTGCCAGCAGGAATCGTGGGACAGGAAACACCATATATTTT

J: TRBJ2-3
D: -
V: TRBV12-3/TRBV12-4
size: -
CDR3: CASSLGPSVPSQYF
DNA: TGTGCCAGCAGTTTGGGGCCATCCGTTCCCTCGCAGTATTTT

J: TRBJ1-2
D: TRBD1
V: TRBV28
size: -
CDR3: CASSQGQGFGYTF
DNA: TGTGCCAGCAGCCAGGGACAGGGCTTCGGCTACACCTTC

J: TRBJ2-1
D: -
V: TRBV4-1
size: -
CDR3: CASSSKRALDYNEQFF
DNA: TGCGCCAGCAGCTCAAAGAGGGCCTTAGACTACAATGAGCAGTTCTTC

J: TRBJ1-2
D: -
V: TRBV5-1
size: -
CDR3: CASTDKYGYTF
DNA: TGCGCCAGCACTGACAAATATGGCTACACCTTC

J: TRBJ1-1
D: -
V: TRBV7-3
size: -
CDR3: CASSSDLHTEAFF
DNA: TGTGCCAGCAGCTCCGATCTGCACACTGAAGCTTTCTTT

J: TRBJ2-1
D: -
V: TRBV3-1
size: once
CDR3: CASSPRFGQFNEQFF
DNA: TGTGCCAGCAGCCCGCGATTTGGACAGTTCAATGAGCAGTTCTTC

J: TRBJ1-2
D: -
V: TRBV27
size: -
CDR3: CASSLKGWDISNYGYTF
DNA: TGTGCCAGCAGTTTAAAAGGGTGGGACATATCTAACTATGGCTACACCTTC

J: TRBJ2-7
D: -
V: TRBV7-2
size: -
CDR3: CASSLARTLYEQYF
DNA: TGTGCCAGCAGCTTAGCACGGACCTTATACGAGCAGTACTTC

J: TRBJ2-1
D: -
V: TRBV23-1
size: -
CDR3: CASSQGRNEQFF
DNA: TGCGCCAGCAGTCAGGGGCGCAATGAGCAGTTCTTC

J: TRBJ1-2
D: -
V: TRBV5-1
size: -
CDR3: CASSLERASYGYTF
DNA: TGCGCCAGCAGCTTGGAAAGGGCTTCCTATGGCTACACCTTC

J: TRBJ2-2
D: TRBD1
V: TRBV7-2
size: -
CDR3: CASSLPYRGRFTGELFF
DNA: TGTGCCAGCAGCTTGCCCTACAGGGGGCGATTCACCGGGGAGCTGTTTTTT

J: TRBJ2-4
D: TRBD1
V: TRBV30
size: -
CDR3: CAWSVQGVNIQYF
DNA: TGTGCCTGGAGTGTACAGGGGGTAAACATTCAGTACTTC

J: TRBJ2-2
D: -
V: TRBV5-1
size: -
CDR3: CASSSGEWTGELFF
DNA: TGCGCCAGCAGCTCGGGGGAGTGGACCGGGGAGCTGTTTTTT

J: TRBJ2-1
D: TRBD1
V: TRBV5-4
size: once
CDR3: CASSRTKTGGSYNEQFF
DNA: TGTGCCAGCAGCAGAACAAAGACAGGGGGCTCCTACAATGAGCAGTTCTTC

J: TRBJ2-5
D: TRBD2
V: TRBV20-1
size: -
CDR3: CSAELAETQYF
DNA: TGCAGTGCGGAACTAGCGGAGACCCAGTACTTC

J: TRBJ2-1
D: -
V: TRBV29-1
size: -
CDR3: CSVEASSYNEQFF
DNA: TGCAGCGTTGAAGCGAGCTCCTACAATGAGCAGTTCTTC

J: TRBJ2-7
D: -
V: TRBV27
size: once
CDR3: CASISLLSREQYF
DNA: TGTGCCAGCATTAGTCTCCTCTCCCGCGAGCAGTACTTC

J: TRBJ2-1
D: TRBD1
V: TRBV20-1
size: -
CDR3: CSAVDRDRGVNEQFF
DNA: TGCAGTGCAGTGGACAGGGACAGGGGGGTCAATGAGCAGTTCTTC

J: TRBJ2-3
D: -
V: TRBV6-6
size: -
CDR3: CASSLRGDTQYF
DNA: TGTGCCAGCAGTCTGAGGGGAGATACGCAGTATTTT

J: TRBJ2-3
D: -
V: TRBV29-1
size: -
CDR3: CSVDGGTDTQYF
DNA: TGCAGCGTTGATGGCGGGACAGATACGCAGTATTTT

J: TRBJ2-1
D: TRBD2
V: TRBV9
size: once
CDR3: CASSAREASGKHEQFF
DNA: TGTGCCAGCAGCGCCAGGGAGGCTAGCGGGAAGCATGAGCAGTTCTTC

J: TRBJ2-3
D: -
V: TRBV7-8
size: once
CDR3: CASTYTGGLDTQYF
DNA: TGTGCCAGCACCTACACCGGGGGTTTAGATACGCAGTATTTT

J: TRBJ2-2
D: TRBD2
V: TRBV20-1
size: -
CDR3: CSASLTGGRDTGELFF
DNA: TGCAGTGCTAGCCTGACGGGGGGGCGGGACACCGGGGAGCTGTTTTTT

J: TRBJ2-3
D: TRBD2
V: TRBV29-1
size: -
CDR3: CSVGRAGENTQYF
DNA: TGCAGCGTCGGGAGGGCGGGTGAGAATACGCAGTATTTT

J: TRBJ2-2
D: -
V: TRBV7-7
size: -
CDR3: CASRPQGSTGELFF
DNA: TGTGCTAGCAGGCCCCAGGGTAGCACCGGGGAGCTGTTTTTT

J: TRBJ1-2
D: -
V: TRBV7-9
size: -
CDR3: CASSLRADYGYTF
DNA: TGTGCCAGCAGCTTACGGGCGGACTATGGCTACACCTTC

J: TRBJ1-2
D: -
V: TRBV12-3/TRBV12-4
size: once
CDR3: CASSSGDYGYTF
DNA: TGTGCCAGCAGTTCAGGGGACTATGGCTACACCTTC

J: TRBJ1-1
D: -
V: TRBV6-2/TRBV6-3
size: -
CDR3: CASSYVSKDPEAFF
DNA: TGTGCCAGCAGTTACGTCTCCAAAGACCCTGAAGCTTTCTTT

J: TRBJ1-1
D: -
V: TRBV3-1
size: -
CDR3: CASSQVIGPTEAFF
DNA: TGTGCCAGCAGCCAAGTCATAGGGCCCACTGAAGCTTTCTTT

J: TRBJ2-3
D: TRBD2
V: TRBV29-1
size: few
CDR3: CSVEGRGGTDTQYF
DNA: TGCAGCGTTGAAGGGCGGGGGGGCACAGATACGCAGTATTTT

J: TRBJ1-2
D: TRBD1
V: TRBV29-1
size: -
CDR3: CSVAPLTGGAGGYTF
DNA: TGCAGCGTTGCCCCTTTGACAGGGGGCGCGGGTGGCTACACCTTC

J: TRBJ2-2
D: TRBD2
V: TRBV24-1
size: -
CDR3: CATNRGDTGELFF
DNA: TGTGCCACCAACCGGGGGGACACCGGGGAGCTGTTTTTT

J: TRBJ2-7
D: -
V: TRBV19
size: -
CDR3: CASSHDYEQYF
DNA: TGTGCCAGTAGTCACGACTACGAGCAGTACTTC

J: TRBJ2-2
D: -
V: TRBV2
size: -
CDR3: CASSEAGGTGELFF
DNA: TGTGCCAGCAGTGAAGCCGGGGGTACCGGGGAGCTGTTTTTT

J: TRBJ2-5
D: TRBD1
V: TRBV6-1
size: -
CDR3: CASRDKTGGETQYF
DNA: TGTGCCAGCAGAGACAAGACAGGGGGCGAGACCCAGTACTTC

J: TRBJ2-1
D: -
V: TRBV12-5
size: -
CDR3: CASGLEVGATTFF
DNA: TGTGCTAGTGGTTTGGAAGTGGGTGCTACTACGTTCTTC

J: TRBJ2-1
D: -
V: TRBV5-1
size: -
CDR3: CASRGSGYNEQFF
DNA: TGCGCCAGCAGGGGTAGCGGTTACAATGAGCAGTTCTTC

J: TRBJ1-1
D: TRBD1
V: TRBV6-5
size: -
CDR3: CASSYSSGTGFTEAFF
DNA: TGTGCCAGCAGTTACAGCTCCGGGACAGGGTTCACTGAAGCTTTCTTT

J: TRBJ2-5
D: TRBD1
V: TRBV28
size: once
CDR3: CASSDRVETQYF
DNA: TGTGCCAGCAGCGACAGGGTAGAGACCCAGTACTTC

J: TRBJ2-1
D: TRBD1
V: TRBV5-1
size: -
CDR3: CASSLGTGGSYNEQFF
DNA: TGCGCCAGCAGCTTGGGGACAGGGGGGTCCTACAATGAGCAGTTCTTC

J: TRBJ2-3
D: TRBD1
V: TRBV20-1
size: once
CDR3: CSARGGSGGLDTQYF
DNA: TGCAGTGCTAGGGGCGGGTCAGGGGGTCTTGATACGCAGTATTTT

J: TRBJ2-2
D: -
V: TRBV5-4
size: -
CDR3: CASSLSQVAGELFF
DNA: TGTGCCAGCAGCCTCAGCCAGGTCGCCGGGGAGCTGTTTTTT

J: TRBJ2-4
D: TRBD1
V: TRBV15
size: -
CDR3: CATSRSRDRENIQYF
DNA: TGTGCCACCAGCAGGAGCCGGGACAGGGAAAACATTCAGTACTTC

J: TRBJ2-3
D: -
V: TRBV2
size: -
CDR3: CASTEDQGTQYF
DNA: TGTGCCAGCACAGAAGACCAAGGGACGCAGTATTTT

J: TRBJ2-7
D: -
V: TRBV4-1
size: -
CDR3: CASSQEPYSSYEQYF
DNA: TGCGCCAGCAGCCAAGAACCCTATAGCTCCTACGAGCAGTACTTC